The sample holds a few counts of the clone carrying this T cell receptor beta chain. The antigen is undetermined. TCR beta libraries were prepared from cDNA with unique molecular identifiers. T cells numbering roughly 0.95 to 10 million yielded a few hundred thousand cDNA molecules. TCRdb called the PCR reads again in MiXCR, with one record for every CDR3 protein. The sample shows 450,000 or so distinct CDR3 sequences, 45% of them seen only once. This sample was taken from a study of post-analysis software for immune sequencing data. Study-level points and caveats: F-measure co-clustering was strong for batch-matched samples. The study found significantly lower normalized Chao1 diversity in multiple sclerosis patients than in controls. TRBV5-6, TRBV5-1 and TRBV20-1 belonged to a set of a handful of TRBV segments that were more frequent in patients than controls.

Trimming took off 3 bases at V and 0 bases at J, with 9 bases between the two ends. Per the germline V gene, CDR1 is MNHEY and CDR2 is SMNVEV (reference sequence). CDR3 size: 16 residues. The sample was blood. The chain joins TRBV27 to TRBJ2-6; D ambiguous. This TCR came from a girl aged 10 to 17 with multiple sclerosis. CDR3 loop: CASSFQVASGANVLTF. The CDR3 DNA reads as TGTGCCAGCAGTTTCCAGGTAGCCTCTGGGGCCAACGTCCTGACTTTC.